This T cell receptor (beta chain) is drawn from a study of vaccination and CD4 T cells after COVID-19. A few counts support this clonotype. Its target is not known. Noted treatment: roughly 10-day PBMC culture with coronavirus spike peptide pools or control peptides (ViraFEST assay). The positive PCR dates, which preceded the US Alpha, Beta and Delta variants, fell between March and December 2020. Negative selection enriched CD4+ T cells from cultures at roughly ten days. From germline, CDR1 is MNHNS and CDR2 SASEGT. CDR3 size: 14 residues. V lost 7 bases and J lost 4; bases outside the gene matches: 6. The Oncomine TCR Beta short-read assay was what sequenced the DNA obtained from cultured CD4+ T cells. Via MiXCR, TCRdb re-called the PCR reads, giving one row per CDR3 protein. The profile covers under 9,500 distinct CDR3 sequences, with approximately 52% appearing a single time and over 15% taken by the ten largest.

V is TRBV6-1 and J is TRBJ2-5, with 10 bases that match TRBD1. The sequencing input was CD4+ T cells from blood, cultured in vitro. This TCR was sampled from a human donor who had recovered from COVID-19. The CDR3 protein is CASIRDRGIETQYF. In DNA, the CDR3 is TGTGCCAGCATTCGGGACAGGGGTATAGAGACCCAGTACTTC.